This T cell receptor (beta chain) comes out of a study of beta chain features in type 1 diabetes. In the study overall: Sorted cells numbering roughly 98,000,000 were examined across all samples. Study-wide points: Significant though moderate, a shortening of TCRB CDR3s appeared in all four CD4+ subsets of Type 1 diabetes patients. Junctions at VDJ sites from type 1 diabetes patients had fewer insertions and more deletions.

The CDR3 loop spans 16 amino acids. Germline V gene data show CDR1 as SSHAT and CDR2 as FNYEAQ (reference sequence). On this clone itself: Its cognate antigen is unknown. Mismatch with germline at one junction end may stem from a read error.

cDNA synthesis used the whole RNA isolate, giving expressed TCRB sequences. TCRdb keeps only in-frame clones here, not all; method: immunoSEQ multiplex PCR. Of around 250,000 clones in the sample, 20% to 25% were seen once. One heparinised draw, averaging about 116 mL, was taken per donor. Purity exceeded 95% in all sorted populations. The clonotype was recovered from a woman under 40 with type 1 diabetes. Sample: naive CD4+ T cells from blood. The V call is TRBV7-7, the J call TRBJ2-1, with 11 bases identical to TRBD2. The CDR3 nucleotides are TGTGCTAGCAGCGCCGCTAGCGGGAGGCCCTACAATGAGCAGTTCTTC. It translates to CASSAASGRPYNEQFF.